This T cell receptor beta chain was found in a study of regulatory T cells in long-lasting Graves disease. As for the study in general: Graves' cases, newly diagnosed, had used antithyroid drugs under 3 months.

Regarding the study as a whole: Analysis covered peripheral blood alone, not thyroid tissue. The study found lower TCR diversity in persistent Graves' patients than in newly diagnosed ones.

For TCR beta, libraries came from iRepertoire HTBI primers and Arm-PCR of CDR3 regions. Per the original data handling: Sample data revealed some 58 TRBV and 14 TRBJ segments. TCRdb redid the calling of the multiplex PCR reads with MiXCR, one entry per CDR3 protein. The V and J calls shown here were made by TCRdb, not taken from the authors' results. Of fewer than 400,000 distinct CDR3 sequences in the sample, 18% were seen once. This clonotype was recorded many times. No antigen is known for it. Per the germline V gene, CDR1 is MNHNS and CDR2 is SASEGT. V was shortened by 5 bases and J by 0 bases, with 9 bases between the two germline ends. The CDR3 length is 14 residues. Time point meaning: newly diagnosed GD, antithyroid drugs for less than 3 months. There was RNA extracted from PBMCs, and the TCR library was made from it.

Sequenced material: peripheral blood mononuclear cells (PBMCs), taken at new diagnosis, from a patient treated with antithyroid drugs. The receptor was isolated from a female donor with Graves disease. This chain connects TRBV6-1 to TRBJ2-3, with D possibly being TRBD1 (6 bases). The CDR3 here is CASSPDRSTDTQYF. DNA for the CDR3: TGTGCCAGCAGTCCCGACAGGAGCACAGATACGCAGTATTTT.